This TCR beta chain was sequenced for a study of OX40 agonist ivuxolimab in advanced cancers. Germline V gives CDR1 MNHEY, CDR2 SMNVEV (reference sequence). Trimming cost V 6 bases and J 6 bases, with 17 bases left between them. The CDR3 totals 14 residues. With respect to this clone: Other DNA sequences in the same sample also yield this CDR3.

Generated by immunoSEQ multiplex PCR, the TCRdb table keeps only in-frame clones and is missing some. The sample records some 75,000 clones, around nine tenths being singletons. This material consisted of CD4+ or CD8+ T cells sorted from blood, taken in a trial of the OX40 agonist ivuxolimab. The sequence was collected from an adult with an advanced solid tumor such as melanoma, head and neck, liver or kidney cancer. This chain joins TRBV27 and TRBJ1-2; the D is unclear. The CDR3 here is CASSLAGGRDGYTF. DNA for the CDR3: TGTGCCAGCAGCCTGGCCGGAGGGCGAGATGGCTACACCTTC.